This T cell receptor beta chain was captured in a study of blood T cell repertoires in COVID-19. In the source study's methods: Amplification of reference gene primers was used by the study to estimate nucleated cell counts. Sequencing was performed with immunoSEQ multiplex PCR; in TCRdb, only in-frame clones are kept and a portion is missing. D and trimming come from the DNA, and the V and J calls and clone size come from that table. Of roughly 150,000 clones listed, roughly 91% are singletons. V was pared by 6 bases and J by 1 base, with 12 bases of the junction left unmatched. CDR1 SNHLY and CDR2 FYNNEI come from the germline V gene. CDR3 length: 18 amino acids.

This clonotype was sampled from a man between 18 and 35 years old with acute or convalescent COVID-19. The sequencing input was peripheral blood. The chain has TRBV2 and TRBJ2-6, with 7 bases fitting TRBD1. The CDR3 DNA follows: TGTGCCAGCAGGATGGACAGGTTACACGGGTCTGGGGCCAACGTCCTGACTTTC. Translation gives CASRMDRLHGSGANVLTF.